Detailed here is one T cell receptor (beta chain). As yet, its antigen is unknown. The length of the CDR3 is 13 residues. V shed 5 bases and J shed 3 bases, with 11 bases lying between them. Germline V CDR1 and CDR2: MRHNA, SNTAGT. Assay used: immunoSEQ multiplex PCR; TCRdb lists only in-frame clones, some missing. This table has approximately 110,000 clones, more than 75% appearing once. The entry originates in a study of T cell responses to AZD1222 COVID-19 vaccine. Across the whole study: Pooled samples include second doses given at about 4 or 12 weeks. General study findings and limits: Among the donors, most were white British and more were female, and clonal diversity was possibly underestimated. Rises in breadth and depth of Spike-specific TCRs came after two AZD1222 doses. Only six or seven AZD1222 recipients were seropositive at baseline.

The material was peripheral blood, obtained on day 0 of AZD1222 vaccination. The chain carries TRBV6-4 and TRBJ2-7, with no clear D. This clonotype was obtained from an adult in good health. Here the CDR3 reads CASSRDPIYEQYF. The CDR3 DNA follows: TGTGCCAGCAGTCGTGACCCAATCTACGAGCAGTACTTC.